The 22 T cell receptor beta chains reported below all come from one sample, sequenced in a study of blood T cells in healthy people across ages. A second PCR, run for about 7 to 11 cycles, used a sample-barcoded 5' primer plus a J-beta primer mix. TCRdb passed the 5' RACE reads through MiXCR, listing each CDR3 protein once. This table holds around 700,000 distinct CDR3 sequences, around 25% found once. Another study also made use of these data, one on T cells of mothers and their children.

Sequencing used blood. The source of these receptors is a boy between 10 and 17 years old in good health.

This clonotype has more than one count but fewer than ten. This chain uses TRBV29-1 with TRBJ2-1; a weak D match, TRBD2 (6 bases). The germline CDR1 and CDR2 sequences are SQVTM and ANQGSEA. V gave up 3 bases and J gave up 3 bases, with 12 bases separating them. The CDR3 sequence is 14 residues long. For the CDR3, the DNA is TGCAGCGTTGAGCGGATTAGCGGCTACAATGAGCAGTTCTTC. Its protein product is CSVERISGYNEQFF.

This clonotype turned up a few times. The chain links TRBV20-1 to TRBJ1-5, with TRBD1 as a possible D gene (6 bases). There are 14 residues in the CDR3. Trimming stripped 2 bases from V and 5 bases from J, with 13 bases between. Germline assignment: CDR1 DFQATT and CDR2 SNEGSKA (reference sequence). The CDR3 region has the DNA TGCAGTGCTAGAACAGGGCTATGGGATCAGCCCCAGCATTTT. Translating it yields CSARTGLWDQPQHF.

Only a few counts were recorded for this clonotype. The V gene is TRBV6-2 or TRBV6-3, the J gene TRBJ1-5; D remains ambiguous. Per the germline V gene, CDR1 is MNHEY and CDR2 is SVGEGT. The CDR3 totals 16 residues. Trimming stripped 6 bases from V and 0 bases from J, with 15 bases between. Here the CDR3 DNA reads TGTGCCAGCAGCCGGCAGACGGGGATTAGCAATCAGCCCCAGCATTTT. It encodes CASSRQTGISNQPQHF.

This clonotype appeared a few times. V gene TRBV4-3 combines with J gene TRBJ2-5, with 8 bases fitting TRBD1. The J call is doubtful: the DNA matches TRBJ2-1 better. Germline assignment: CDR1 LGHNA and CDR2 YSLEER. This CDR3 spans 13 amino acids. This CDR3 is CASSQGQGFEQFF. In nucleotides, the CDR3 is TGCGCCAGCAGCCAAGGACAGGGGTTTGAGCAGTTCTTC.

The CDR3 loop reads CASGSNYGYTF. DNA of the CDR3: TGTGCCAGCGGAAGTAACTATGGCTACACCTTC. This sequence joins TRBV12-3 or TRBV12-4 and TRBJ1-2; D gene uncertain. V was trimmed by 8 bases and J by 1 base, leaving 5 bases between them. The CDR3 has 11 amino acids.

This chain uses TRBV6-6 with TRBJ2-7; D gene ambiguous. The DNA end is more similar to TRBJ2-1, so the J call may be wrong. The CDR3 totals 15 residues. Germline values: CDR1 MNHNY, CDR2 SVGAGI (reference sequence). This CDR3 is CASSPFIGEVNEQFF. CDR3 coding DNA: TGTGCCAGCAGCCCATTTATAGGAGAGGTGAATGAGCAGTTCTTC.

The rearrangement joins TRBV28 to TRBJ2-5; D tentatively fits TRBD1 or TRBD2 (5 bases each). The germline CDR1 and CDR2 sequences are MDHEN and SYDVKM. CDR3 length: 14 amino acids. V was cut by 5 bases and J by 5 bases, with 15 bases left in between. In DNA, the CDR3 is TGTGCCAGCAGTATTCAGGGTGCGGGTGAGACCCAGTACTTC. Its protein product is CASSIQGAGETQYF.

This clonotype was observed a handful of times. J is TRBJ2-5 and V is TRBV2; either TRBD1 or TRBD2 may supply D (6 bases each). The tail of the sequence fits TRBJ2-1 better, so the J call may be wrong. Germline V CDR1 and CDR2: SNHLY, FYNNEI. CDR3 length equals 17 residues. CDR3 sequence: CASRRGDLSSTYNEQFF. The CDR3 nucleotides are TGTGCCAGCAGGAGGGGGGACCTTAGTTCGACTTACAATGAGCAGTTCTTC.

The rearrangement joins TRBV19 to TRBJ1-2; D unclear. This CDR3 contains 12 residues. Germline CDR1 is LNHDA and CDR2 is SQIVND (reference sequence). Trimming took off 8 bases at V and 2 bases at J, with 9 bases between the two ends. The CDR3 DNA is TGTGCCAGTTCCGCGAAAAACTATGGCTACACCTTC. Residues: CASSAKNYGYTF.

V usage is TRBV11-1 and J usage is TRBJ2-1; D is possibly TRBD1 (6 bases). The CDR3 runs to 17 residues. V was cut by 2 bases and J by 0 bases, with 14 bases left in between. Germline-derived CDR1 and CDR2 are SGHAT and FQDESV (reference sequence). CDR3: CASSLSRGSGSYNEQFF. The CDR3 coding sequence is TGTGCCAGCAGCTTAAGCAGGGGTTCAGGCTCCTACAATGAGCAGTTCTTC.

The chain carries TRBV27 and TRBJ2-7; D remains ambiguous. The CDR3 extends over 16 amino acids. V dropped 0 bases and J dropped 3 bases, with 15 bases sitting between them. Looked up from germline, CDR1 is MNHEY and CDR2 is SMNVEV (reference sequence). CDR3 DNA sequence: TGTGCCAGCAGTTTATCGTACGTCCCCAAGCACTACGAGCAGTACTTC. It specifies CASSLSYVPKHYEQYF.

This clonotype was found a few times. The chain couples TRBV11-1 to TRBJ2-5; no reliable D call. The CDR3 consists of 14 residues. V lost 2 bases and J 3 bases, leaving 10 bases between the germline ends. Germline V gene sequence: CDR1 SGHAT, CDR2 FQDESV (reference sequence). The CDR3 here is CASSLLRAKETQYF. Here the CDR3 DNA reads TGTGCCAGCAGCTTACTCCGGGCGAAAGAGACCCAGTACTTC.

This clonotype was seen only a few times. The chain couples TRBV7-9 to TRBJ2-5, with TRBD1 matching over 7 bases. V trimming: 8 bases; J trimming: 3 bases; junction bases outside the gene matches: 9. The V gene's germline CDR1 is SEHNR and CDR2 FQNEAQ (reference sequence). This CDR3 is 14 amino acids long. This CDR3 reads CASAGRQGEETQYF. The DNA for the CDR3 is TGTGCCAGCGCAGGGCGACAGGGCGAAGAGACCCAGTACTTC.

J is TRBJ2-5 and V is TRBV5-1; TRBD1 or TRBD2 may be the D gene (5 bases each). The J call may be incorrect, as the DNA end agrees better with TRBJ2-1. Germline V gene lookup returns CDR1 SGHRS and CDR2 YFSETQ. The CDR3 sequence is 16 residues long. The CDR3 loop reads CASSGHRDQIFNEQFF. In nucleotides, the CDR3 is TGCGCCAGCAGCGGGCATCGGGACCAGATATTTAATGAGCAGTTCTTC.

In this sample, this clonotype turned up many times. The chain has TRBV29-1 and TRBJ2-3, with no clear D. This CDR3 is 14 amino acids long. CDR1 is SQVTM and CDR2 is ANQGSEA in the germline V gene. Trimming cost V 6 bases and J 0 bases, with 13 bases left between them. The CDR3 region has the DNA TGCAGCGTAAATAGTGAGCTCAGCACAGATACGCAGTATTTT. This codes for CSVNSELSTDTQYF.

The rearrangement uses TRBV5-1 and TRBJ1-1; D is unresolved. This CDR3 contains 15 residues. V gave up 0 bases and J gave up 4 bases, with 13 bases separating them. Germline V gene sequence: CDR1 SGHRS, CDR2 YFSETQ. The CDR3 here is CASSLEGSPFTEAFF. The DNA for the CDR3 is TGCGCCAGCAGCTTGGAAGGCAGCCCGTTCACTGAAGCTTTCTTT.

The chain links TRBV7-2 to TRBJ2-7; D gene uncertain. Looked up from germline, CDR1 is SGHTA and CDR2 is FQGNSA. V lost 4 bases and J lost 1, with 11 bases in between. The CDR3 contains 14 residues. Here the CDR3 DNA reads TGTGCCAGCAGCTATACCACAGCGTCCTACGAGCAGTACTTC. Its protein product is CASSYTTASYEQYF. Based on the CDR3 plus reference TRBV7-2 and TRBJ2-7, the full variable domain is GAGVSQSPSNKVTEKGKDVELRCDPISGHTALYWYRQSLGQGLEFLIYFQGNSAPDKSGLPSDRFSAERTGGSVSTLTIQRTQQEDSAVYLCASSYTTASYEQYFGPGTRLTVT.

The chain combines TRBV4-2 with TRBJ2-5; 13 positions match TRBD2. This CDR3 has 18 residues. The junction had 10 bases not matched to a gene; V was cut back by 1 base and J by 5 bases. Germline V gene sequence: CDR1 LGHNA, CDR2 YNFKEQ. CDR3 in amino acids: CASSQVPPTSGREETQYF. For the CDR3, the DNA is TGTGCCAGCAGCCAAGTCCCCCCTACTAGCGGGAGGGAGGAGACCCAGTACTTC.

This chain uses TRBV7-2 with TRBJ2-5, with a weak D call TRBD2 (6 bases). The J call is uncertain, as TRBJ2-1 better fits the DNA end. Germline values: CDR1 SGHTA, CDR2 FQGNSA. The CDR3 has 14 amino acids. The CDR3 nucleotides are TGTGCCAGCAGCTTTGGGGGGTTTCAAAATGAGCAGTTCTTC. Encoded protein: CASSFGGFQNEQFF.

In the case of this clonotype: Sequence at one end of the junction differs from germline and may be a read error. The chain employs TRBV5-1 and TRBJ2-2; the D gene is possibly TRBD2 (6 bases). The CDR3 totals 15 residues. Germline loops: CDR1 SGHRS, CDR2 YFSETQ. CDR3 nucleotides: TGCGCCAGCAGCTTGGGACGGGGGAACGCCGGGGAGCTGTTTTTT. It yields the protein CASSLGRGNAGELFF.

This rearrangement joins TRBV4-1 to TRBJ2-5; D tentatively fits TRBD1 or TRBD2 (7 bases each). The CDR3 runs 15 residues. V was cut by 4 bases and J by 1 base, with 13 bases left in between. Germline assignment: CDR1 MGHRA and CDR2 YSYEKL. Here the CDR3 reads CASSRQGGFQETQYF. In DNA, the CDR3 is TGCGCCAGCAGCCGACAGGGAGGGTTCCAAGAGACCCAGTACTTC.

About this clonotype: A junction boundary mismatches the germline segment, possibly from a read error. The chain uses TRBV10-3 and TRBJ2-3; the match to TRBD2 covers 9 bases. CDR1 and CDR2 from the germline V gene are ENHRY and SYGVKD. The CDR3 has 15 amino acids. In nucleotides, the CDR3 is TGTGCCATCAGTGATGAAGCGGGGGGCACAGATACGCGGTATTTT. This sequence encodes CAISDEAGGTDTRYF.